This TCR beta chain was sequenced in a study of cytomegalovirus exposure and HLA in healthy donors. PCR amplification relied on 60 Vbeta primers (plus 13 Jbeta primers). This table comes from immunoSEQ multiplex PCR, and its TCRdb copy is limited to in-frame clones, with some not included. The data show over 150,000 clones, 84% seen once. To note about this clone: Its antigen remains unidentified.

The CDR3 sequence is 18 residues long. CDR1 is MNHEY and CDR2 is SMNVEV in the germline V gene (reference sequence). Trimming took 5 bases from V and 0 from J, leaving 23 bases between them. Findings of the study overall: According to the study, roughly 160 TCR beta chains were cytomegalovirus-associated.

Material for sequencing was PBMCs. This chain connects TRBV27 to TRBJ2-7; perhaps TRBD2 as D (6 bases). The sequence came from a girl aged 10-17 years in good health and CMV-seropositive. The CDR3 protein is CASSQALAVLISSYEQYF. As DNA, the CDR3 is TGTGCCAGCAGTCAAGCACTAGCTGTACTAATCAGCTCCTACGAGCAGTACTTC.